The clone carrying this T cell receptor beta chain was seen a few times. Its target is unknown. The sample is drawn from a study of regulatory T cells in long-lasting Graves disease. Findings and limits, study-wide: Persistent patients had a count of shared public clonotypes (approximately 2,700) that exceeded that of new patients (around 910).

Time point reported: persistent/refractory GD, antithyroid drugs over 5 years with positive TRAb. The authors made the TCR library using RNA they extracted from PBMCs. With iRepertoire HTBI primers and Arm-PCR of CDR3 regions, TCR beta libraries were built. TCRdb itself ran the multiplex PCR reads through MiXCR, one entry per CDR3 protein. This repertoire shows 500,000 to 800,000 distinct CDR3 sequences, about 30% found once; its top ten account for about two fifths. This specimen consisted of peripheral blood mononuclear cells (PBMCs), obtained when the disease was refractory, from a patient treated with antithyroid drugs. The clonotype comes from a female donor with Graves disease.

CDR3 amino acids: CASRARLAGGETQYF. In DNA form, the CDR3 reads TGTGCCAGCAGGGCTAGACTAGCGGGAGGGGAGACCCAGTACTTC. The rearrangement joins TRBV2 to TRBJ2-5, with TRBD2 matching over 14 bases. This CDR3 spans 15 amino acids. J lost 5 bases, V lost 6 bases, and 5 bases had no gene match. From germline, CDR1 is SNHLY and CDR2 FYNNEI.